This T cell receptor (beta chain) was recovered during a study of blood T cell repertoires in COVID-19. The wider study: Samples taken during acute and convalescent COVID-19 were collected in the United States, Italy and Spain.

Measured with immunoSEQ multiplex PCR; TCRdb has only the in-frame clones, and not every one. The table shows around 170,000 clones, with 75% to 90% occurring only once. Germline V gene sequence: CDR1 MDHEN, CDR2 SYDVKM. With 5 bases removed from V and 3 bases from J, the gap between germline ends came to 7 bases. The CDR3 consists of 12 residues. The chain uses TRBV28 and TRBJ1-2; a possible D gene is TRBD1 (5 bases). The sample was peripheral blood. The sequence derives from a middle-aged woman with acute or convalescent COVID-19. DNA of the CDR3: TGTGCCAGCAGTCAGGGCGACTATGGCTACACCTTC. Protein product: CASSQGDYGYTF.